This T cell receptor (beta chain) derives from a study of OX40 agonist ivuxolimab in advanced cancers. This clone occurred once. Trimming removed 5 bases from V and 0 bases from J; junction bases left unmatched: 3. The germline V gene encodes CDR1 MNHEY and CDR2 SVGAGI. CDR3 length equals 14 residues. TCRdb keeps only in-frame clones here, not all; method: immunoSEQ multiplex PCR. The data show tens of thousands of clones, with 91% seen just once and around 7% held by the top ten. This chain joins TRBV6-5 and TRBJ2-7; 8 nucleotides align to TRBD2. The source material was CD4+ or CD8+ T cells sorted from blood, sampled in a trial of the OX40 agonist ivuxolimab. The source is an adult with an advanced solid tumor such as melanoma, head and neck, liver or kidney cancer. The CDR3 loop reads CASSLSGSSYEQYF. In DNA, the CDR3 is TGTGCCAGCAGTCTGAGCGGGAGCTCCTACGAGCAGTACTTC.